Sequencing of this T cell receptor beta chain was carried out in a study of shared clonotypes between healthy human individuals. Study-level points and caveats: Naive subsets, compared against memory subsets, generally had larger estimated richness values.

As to this clone: Its matching antigen is unknown.

Assay runs were performed at deep level. Every subset's genomic DNA went evenly onto several immunoSEQ plates. Assay: immunoSEQ multiplex PCR; the TCRdb copy retains only in-frame clones and omits some. Of 330,000 or so clones listed, more than 60% are singletons. Splitting of CD4+ cells produced CD45RA+ naive and CD45RA-negative memory subsets. V lost 3 bases to trimming and J lost 2 bases; unmatched junction nucleotides: 8. CDR3 size: 17 residues. Germline CDR1 reads SGHRS; CDR2 reads YFSETQ. The receptor was derived from a man younger than 40 in good health. The chain is built from TRBV5-1 and TRBJ2-7, with 13 bases matching TRBD2. Sequencing was carried out using memory CD4+ T cells sorted from blood. Subset reported: CD45RA-negative fraction. The CDR3 DNA is TGCGCCAGCAGCTCGGGACTAGCGGGGCACCTTACCTACGAGCAGTACTTC. The encoded protein is CASSSGLAGHLTYEQYF.